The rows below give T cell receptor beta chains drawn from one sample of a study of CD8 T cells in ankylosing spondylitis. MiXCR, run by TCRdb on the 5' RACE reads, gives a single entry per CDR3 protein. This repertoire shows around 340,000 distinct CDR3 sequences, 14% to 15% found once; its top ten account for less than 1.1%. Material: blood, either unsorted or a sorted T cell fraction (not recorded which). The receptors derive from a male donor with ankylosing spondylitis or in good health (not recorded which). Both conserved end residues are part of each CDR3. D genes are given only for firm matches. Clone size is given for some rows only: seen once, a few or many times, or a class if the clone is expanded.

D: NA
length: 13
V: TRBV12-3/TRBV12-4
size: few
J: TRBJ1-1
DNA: TGTGCCAGCAGCTTCACAGGGTACACTGAAGCTTTCTTT
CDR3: CASSFTGYTEAFF

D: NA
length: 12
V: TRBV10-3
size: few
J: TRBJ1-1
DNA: TGTGCCATCGTAAACCGGGACACTGAAGCTTTCTTT
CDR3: CAIVNRDTEAFF

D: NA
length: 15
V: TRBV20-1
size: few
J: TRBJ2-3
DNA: TGCAGTGCTGCCCGAGGCCGTGCAGTCGCAGATACGCAGTATTTT
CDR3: CSAARGRAVADTQYF

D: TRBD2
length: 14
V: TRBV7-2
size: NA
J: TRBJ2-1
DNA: TGTGCCAGCAGCCTTACTAGCGGGAACCAGAAGCAGTTCTTC
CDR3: CASSLTSGNQKQFF

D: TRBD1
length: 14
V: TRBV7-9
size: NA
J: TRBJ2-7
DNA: TGTGCCAGCAGTTCCGGACAGGGGAGATACGAGCAGTACTTC
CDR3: CASSSGQGRYEQYF

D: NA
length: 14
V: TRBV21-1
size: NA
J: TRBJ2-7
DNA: TGTGCCAGCAGCAAAAGTGGGAGGAAAGGCGAGCAGTACTTC
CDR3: CASSKSGRKGEQYF

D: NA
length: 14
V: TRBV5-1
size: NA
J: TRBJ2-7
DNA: TGCGCCAGCAGCCCCCTCGACGGCTCCTACGAGCAGTACTTC
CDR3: CASSPLDGSYEQYF

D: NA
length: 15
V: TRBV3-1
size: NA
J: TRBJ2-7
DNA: TGTGCCAGCAGCCAAGAACCGGGACACCTCTACGAGCAGTACTTC
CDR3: CASSQEPGHLYEQYF

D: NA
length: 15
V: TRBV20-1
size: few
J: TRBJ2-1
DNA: TGCAGTGCTAGAGGACTGGTGGGAGCCTACAATGAGCAGTTCTTC
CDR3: CSARGLVGAYNEQFF

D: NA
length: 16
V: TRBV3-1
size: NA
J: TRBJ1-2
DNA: TGTGCCAGCAGCCAAGGGGCGGTGTCCTCAATATATGGCTACACCTTC
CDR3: CASSQGAVSSIYGYTF

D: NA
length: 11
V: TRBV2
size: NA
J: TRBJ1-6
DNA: TGTGCCAGCACCAGGGATTCACCCCTCCACTTT
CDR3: CASTRDSPLHF

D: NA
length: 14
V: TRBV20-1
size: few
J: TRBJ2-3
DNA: TGCAGTGCGAGGGGGGCGACTGGCACAGATACGCAGTATTTT
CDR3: CSARGATGTDTQYF

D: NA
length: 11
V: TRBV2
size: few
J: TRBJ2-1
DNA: TGTGCCAGCAGACTCTTCGATGAGCAGTTCTTC
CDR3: CASRLFDEQFF

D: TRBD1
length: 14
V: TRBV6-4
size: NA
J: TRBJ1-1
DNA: TGTGCCAGCAGTGCCAGGGGGGTGAACACTGAAGCTTTCTTT
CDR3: CASSARGVNTEAFF

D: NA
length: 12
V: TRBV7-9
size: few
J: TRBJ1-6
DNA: TGTGCCAGCAGCCACCTGTCCGAAACCCTCCACTTT
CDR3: CASSHLSETLHF

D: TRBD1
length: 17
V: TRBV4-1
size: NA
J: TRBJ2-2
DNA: TGCGCCAGCAGCCAAGGGGCCCCAGGGGGGAACACCGGGGAGCTGTTTTTT
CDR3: CASSQGAPGGNTGELFF

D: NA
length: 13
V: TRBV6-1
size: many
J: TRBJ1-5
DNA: TGTGCCTCACACGGGGGGCTTAATCAGCCCCAGCATTTT
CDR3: CASHGGLNQPQHF

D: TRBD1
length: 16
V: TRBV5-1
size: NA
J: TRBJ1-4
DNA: TGCGCCAGCAGCTTCCAGGGGGCGTCTGCTAATGAAAAACTGTTTTTT
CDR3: CASSFQGASANEKLFF

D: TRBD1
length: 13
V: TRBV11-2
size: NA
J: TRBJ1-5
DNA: TGTGCCAGCAGCTTAGGACAGGGGCGGCCCCAGCATTTT
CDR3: CASSLGQGRPQHF

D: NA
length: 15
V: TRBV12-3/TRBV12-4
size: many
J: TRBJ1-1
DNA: TGTGCCAGCACCTTAGAGGGTATTTGGGGCACTGAAGCTTTCTTT
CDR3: CASTLEGIWGTEAFF